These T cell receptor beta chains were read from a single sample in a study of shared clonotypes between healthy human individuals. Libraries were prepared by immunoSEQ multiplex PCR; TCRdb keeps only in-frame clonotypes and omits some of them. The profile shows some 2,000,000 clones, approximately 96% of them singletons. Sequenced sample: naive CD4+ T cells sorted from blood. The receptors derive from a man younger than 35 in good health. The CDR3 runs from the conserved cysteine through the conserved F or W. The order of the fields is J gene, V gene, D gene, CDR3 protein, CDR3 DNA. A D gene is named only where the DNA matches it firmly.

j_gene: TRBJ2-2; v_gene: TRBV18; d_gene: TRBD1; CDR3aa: CASSPYRDRVLTGELFF; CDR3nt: TGTGCCAGCTCTCCCTACCGGGACAGGGTTCTCACCGGGGAGCTGTTTTTT
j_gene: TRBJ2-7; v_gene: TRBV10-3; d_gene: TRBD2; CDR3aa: CAISEIAGEPEQYF; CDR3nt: TGTGCCATCAGTGAGATAGCGGGAGAACCCGAGCAGTACTTC
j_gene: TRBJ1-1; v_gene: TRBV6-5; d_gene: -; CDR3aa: CASGGGRTEAFF; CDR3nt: TGTGCCAGTGGGGGGGGGAGGACTGAAGCTTTCTTT
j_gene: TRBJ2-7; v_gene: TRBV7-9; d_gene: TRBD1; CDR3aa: CASSGAGTGVYEQYF; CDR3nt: TGTGCCAGCAGCGGTGCCGGGACAGGGGTCTACGAGCAGTACTTC
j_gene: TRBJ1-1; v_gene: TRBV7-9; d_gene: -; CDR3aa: CASSFDNTEAFF; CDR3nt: TGTGCCAGCAGCTTCGACAACACTGAAGCTTTCTTT
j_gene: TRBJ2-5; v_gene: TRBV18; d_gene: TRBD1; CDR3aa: CASSPRQGARETQYF; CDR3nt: TGTGCCAGCTCACCAAGGCAGGGGGCACGGGAGACCCAGTACTTC
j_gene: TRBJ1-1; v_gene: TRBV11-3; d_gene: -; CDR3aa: CASSGGPLNTEAFF; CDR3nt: TGTGCCAGCAGCGGGGGGCCGCTGAACACTGAAGCTTTCTTT
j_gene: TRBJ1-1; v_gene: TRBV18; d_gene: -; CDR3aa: CASSPGNTGRGTEAFF; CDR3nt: TGTGCCAGCTCACCAGGGAACACAGGCCGGGGCACTGAAGCTTTCTTT
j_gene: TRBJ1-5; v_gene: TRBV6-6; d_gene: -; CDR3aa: CASRVMTDSNQPQHF; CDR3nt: TGTGCCAGCAGGGTGATGACAGATAGCAATCAGCCCCAGCATTTT
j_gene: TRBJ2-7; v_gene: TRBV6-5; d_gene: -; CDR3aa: CASSQGSAGEEQYF; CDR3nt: TGTGCCAGCAGTCAGGGGTCGGCGGGAGAAGAGCAGTACTTC
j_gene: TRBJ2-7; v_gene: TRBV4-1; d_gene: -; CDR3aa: CASSQLAGPYEQYF; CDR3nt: TGCGCCAGCAGCCAACTGGCGGGTCCCTACGAGCAGTACTTC